This T cell receptor beta chain was captured by sequencing in a study of T cells in Graves' hyperthyroidism and ophthalmopathy. This clonotype was observed many times. Its antigen is currently unknown. No progression to ophthalmopathy during 18 months of follow-up defined stable disease. Diagnosis relied on clinical symptoms, serum thyroxine and TRAb, thyroid ultrasound and orbital computed tomography. RNA transcripts provided the source from which TCR beta CDR3 regions were amplified. A first-round RT-PCR of the TCR CDR3 used the HTBI primer set. TCRdb redid the calling of the multiplex PCR reads with MiXCR, one entry per CDR3 protein. The table shows over 700,000 distinct CDR3 sequences, with roughly 40% occurring only once. Whole-study results and caveats: Most thyroid clonotypes expanded above 0.001 were also detected in blood. Ophthalmopathy got predicted by the model a median 6.5 months before its onset.

V lost 0 bases and J lost 4, with 9 bases in between. CDR1 is SGHVS, CDR2 FQNEAQ, per germline. This CDR3 is 14 amino acids long. This clonotype was sampled from a young man with Graves' hyperthyroidism. The rearrangement joins TRBV7-8 to TRBJ1-1; D is uncertain. Sequencing was carried out using blood. CDR3 sequence reads: CASSLARGITEAFF. CDR3 sequence (DNA): TGTGCCAGCAGCTTAGCGCGGGGAATCACTGAAGCTTTCTTT.